These T cell receptor beta chains were read from a single sample in a study of blood T cell repertoires in COVID-19. This table comes from immunoSEQ multiplex PCR, and its TCRdb copy is limited to in-frame clones, with some not included. This table holds about 320,000 clones, 90% found once. The specimen was PBMCs or T cells enriched from blood (not recorded which). The receptors here all came from a woman aged 25 to 45 who had been exposed to COVID-19. CDR3s include the opening cysteine and the closing phenylalanine or tryptophan. The D gene is left open where the match is weak. Clone size appears in some rows only: once, few, many, or a class for an expanded clone.

>TRBV2|TRBJ1-1|-|-
CASSENNGHYNTEAFF
TGTGCCAGCAGTGAAAATAATGGGCATTATAACACTGAAGCTTTCTTT
>TRBV6-1|TRBJ1-5|TRBD1|-
CASSVTQGANVYSNQPQHF
TGTGCCAGCAGTGTGACCCAGGGGGCAAACGTATATAGCAATCAGCCCCAGCATTTT
>TRBV11-2|TRBJ2-7|TRBD2|-
CASSLQRGAGGSYEQYF
TGTGCCAGCAGCTTACAGCGGGGAGCGGGGGGGTCCTACGAGCAGTACTTC
>TRBV5-1|TRBJ1-3|TRBD1|-
CASSAGTGQDSGNTIYF
TGCGCCAGCAGCGCCGGGACAGGCCAGGACTCTGGAAACACCATATATTTT
>TRBV3-1/TRBV3-2|TRBJ2-7|-|-
CASSQLTYEQYF
TGTGCCAGCAGCCAACTTACCTACGAGCAGTACTTC
>TRBV2|TRBJ1-6|TRBD1|-
CASSDQGAVYSPLHF
TGTGCCAGCAGTGATCAGGGGGCAGTGTATTCACCCCTCCACTTT
>TRBV13|TRBJ2-3|TRBD2|-
CASSLFTSVVPDTQYF
TGTGCCAGCAGCTTATTTACTAGCGTGGTCCCAGATACGCAGTATTTT
>TRBV5-1|TRBJ1-2|TRBD1|-
CASGTGTGSHRGYTF
TGCGCCAGCGGAACCGGGACAGGGTCACACCGTGGCTACACCTTC
>TRBV27|TRBJ1-4|-|-
CASAGVNEKLFF
TGTGCCAGCGCGGGGGTTAATGAAAAACTGTTTTTT
>TRBV5-1|TRBJ2-7|-|-
CASSLKGIGAYEQYF
TGCGCCAGCAGCTTGAAAGGGATCGGGGCCTACGAGCAGTACTTC
>TRBV10-3|TRBJ2-3|TRBD2|-
CAIRGGGEDTQYF
TGTGCCATCAGGGGCGGGGGGGAAGATACGCAGTATTTT
>TRBV7-9|TRBJ1-1|-|-
CASSAPGRRAEVVAFF
TGTGCCAGCAGCGCGCCGGGACGGAGGGCCGAGGTGGTGGCTTTCTTT
>TRBV20-1|TRBJ2-5|-|-
CSAKARETQYF
TGCAGTGCCAAGGCTAGAGAGACCCAGTACTTC
>TRBV7-9|TRBJ1-1|-|-
CASSLAAGPSYTEAFF
TGTGCCAGCAGCTTAGCGGCAGGCCCCTCGTACACTGAAGCTTTCTTT
>TRBV4-3|TRBJ2-7|-|-
CASSQDSPAYEQYF
TGCGCCAGCAGCCAAGATTCTCCAGCCTACGAGCAGTACTTC
>TRBV12-3/TRBV12-4|TRBJ1-1|-|-
CASSLAQNEAFF
TGTGCCAGCAGTTTAGCGCAGAATGAAGCTTTCTTT
>TRBV19|TRBJ1-1|-|once
CASSGNTEAFF
TGTGCCAGTAGCGGGAACACTGAAGCTTTCTTT
>TRBV2|TRBJ2-7|-|-
CASSVGQGEQYF
TGTGCCAGCAGTGTAGGGCAGGGGGAGCAGTACTTC
>TRBV6-5|TRBJ2-7|-|-
CASSQGTSYEQYF
TGTGCCAGCAGCCAGGGAACTTCCTACGAGCAGTACTTC
>TRBV30|TRBJ1-1|-|-
CAWSEGAMNTEAFF
TGTGCCTGGAGTGAAGGGGCGATGAACACTGAAGCTTTCTTT
>TRBV9|TRBJ2-3|-|-
CASSVDHTDTQYF
TGTGCCAGCAGCGTAGATCACACAGATACGCAGTATTTT
>TRBV6-6|TRBJ1-3|-|-
CASTNLEGLSGNTIYF
TGTGCCAGCACCAACTTGGAGGGGCTATCGGGAAACACCATATATTTT
>TRBV29-1|TRBJ1-2|TRBD1|-
CSVSPHLRRDRDGYTF
TGCAGCGTTTCACCCCACCTGAGGCGGGACAGAGATGGCTACACCTTC
>TRBV2|TRBJ2-7|-|-
CASKGGVTYEQYF
TGTGCCAGCAAGGGGGGGGTTACCTACGAGCAGTACTTC
>TRBV19|TRBJ1-5|TRBD1|-
CASSHGGQGAQPQHF
TGTGCCAGTAGTCATGGTGGCCAGGGGGCTCAGCCCCAGCATTTT
>TRBV7-9|TRBJ2-7|-|-
CASSRGQTYEQYF
TGTGCCAGCAGCCGGGGACAAACCTACGAGCAGTACTTC
>TRBV6-1|TRBJ1-2|-|-
CASSAAGALLNYGYTF
TGTGCCAGCAGTGCTGCGGGGGCCCTTTTAAACTATGGCTACACCTTC
>TRBV5-4|TRBJ1-2|-|once
CASSSGKGDNYGYTF
TGTGCCAGCAGCTCGGGGAAGGGGGATAACTATGGCTACACCTTC
>TRBV18|TRBJ2-7|-|-
CASSPPGDRSLEQYF
TGTGCCAGCTCACCACCGGGTGACAGGAGTCTCGAGCAGTACTTC
>TRBV6-5|TRBJ1-3|TRBD1|-
CASSATGTGNTIYF
TGTGCCAGCAGCGCGACAGGGACTGGAAACACCATATATTTT
>TRBV6-2/TRBV6-3|TRBJ1-1|-|-
CASSYSDMNTEAFF
TGTGCCAGCAGTTACTCGGACATGAACACTGAAGCTTTCTTT
>TRBV5-1|TRBJ2-3|-|-
CASSPSGSPTDTQYF
TGCGCCAGCAGCCCCAGCGGCAGTCCCACAGATACGCAGTATTTT
>TRBV19|TRBJ1-1|TRBD1|-
CASSSHRGRETEAFF
TGTGCCAGTAGTTCACACAGGGGGCGAGAGACTGAAGCTTTCTTT
>TRBV5-4|TRBJ2-1|TRBD1|few
CASSATGDSYNEQFF
TGTGCCAGCAGCGCCACAGGGGACTCCTACAATGAGCAGTTCTTC